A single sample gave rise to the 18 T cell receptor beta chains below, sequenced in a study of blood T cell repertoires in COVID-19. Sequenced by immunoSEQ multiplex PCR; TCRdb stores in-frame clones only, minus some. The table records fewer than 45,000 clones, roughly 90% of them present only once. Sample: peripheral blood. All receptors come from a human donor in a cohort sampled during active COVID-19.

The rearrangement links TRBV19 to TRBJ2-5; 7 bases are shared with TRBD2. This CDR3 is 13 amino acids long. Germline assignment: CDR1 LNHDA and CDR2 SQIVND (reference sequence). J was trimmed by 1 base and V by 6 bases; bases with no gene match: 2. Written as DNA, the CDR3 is TGTGCCAGTAGCGGGGAGGGCCAAGAGACCCAGTACTTC. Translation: CASSGEGQETQYF.

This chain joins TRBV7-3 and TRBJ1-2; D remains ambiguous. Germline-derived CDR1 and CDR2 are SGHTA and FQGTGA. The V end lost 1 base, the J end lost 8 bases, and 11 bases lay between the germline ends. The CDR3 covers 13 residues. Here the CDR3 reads CASSLNRVNGYTF. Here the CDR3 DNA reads TGTGCCAGCAGCTTAAATCGAGTTAACGGCTACACCTTC. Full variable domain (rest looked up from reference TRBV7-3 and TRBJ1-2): GAGVSQTPSNKVTEKGKYVELRCDPISGHTALYWYRQSLGQGPEFLIYFQGTGAADDSGLPNDRFFAVRPEGSVSTLKIQRTERGDSAVYLCASSLNRVNGYTFGSGTRLTVV.

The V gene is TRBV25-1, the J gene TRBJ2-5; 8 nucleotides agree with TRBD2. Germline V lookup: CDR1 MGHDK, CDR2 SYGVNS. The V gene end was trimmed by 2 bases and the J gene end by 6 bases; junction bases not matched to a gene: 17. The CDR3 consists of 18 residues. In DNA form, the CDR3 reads TGTGCCAGCAGTGAAAGGGGACGGGGGGGCGCTGGGACGAAGACCCAGTACTTC. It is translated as CASSERGRGGAGTKTQYF.

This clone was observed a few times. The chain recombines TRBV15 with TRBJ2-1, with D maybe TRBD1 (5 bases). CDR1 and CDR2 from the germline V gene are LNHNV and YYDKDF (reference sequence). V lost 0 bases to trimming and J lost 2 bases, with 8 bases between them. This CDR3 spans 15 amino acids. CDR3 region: CATSRDQGPYNEQFF. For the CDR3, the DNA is TGTGCCACCAGCAGAGATCAGGGTCCCTACAATGAGCAGTTCTTC.

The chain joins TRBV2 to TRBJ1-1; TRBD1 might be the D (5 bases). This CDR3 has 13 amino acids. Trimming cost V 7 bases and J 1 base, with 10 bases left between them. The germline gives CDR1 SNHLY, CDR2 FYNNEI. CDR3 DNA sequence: TGTGCCAGCACCCTGACAGCGAACACTGAAGCTTTCTTT. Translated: CASTLTANTEAFF.

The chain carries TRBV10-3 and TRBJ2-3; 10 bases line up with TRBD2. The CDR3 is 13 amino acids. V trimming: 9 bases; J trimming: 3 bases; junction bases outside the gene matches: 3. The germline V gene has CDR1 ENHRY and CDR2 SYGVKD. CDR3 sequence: CAILAGPTDTQYF. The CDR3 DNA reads TGTGCCATACTAGCGGGGCCTACAGATACGCAGTATTTT.

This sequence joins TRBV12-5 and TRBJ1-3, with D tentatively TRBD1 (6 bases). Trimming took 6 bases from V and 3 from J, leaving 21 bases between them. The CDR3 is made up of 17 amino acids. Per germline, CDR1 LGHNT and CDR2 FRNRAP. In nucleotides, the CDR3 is TGTGCTAGTGGCTCCTGGGGGGGGGCAGCTCGTGGAAACACCATATATTTT. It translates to CASGSWGGAARGNTIYF.

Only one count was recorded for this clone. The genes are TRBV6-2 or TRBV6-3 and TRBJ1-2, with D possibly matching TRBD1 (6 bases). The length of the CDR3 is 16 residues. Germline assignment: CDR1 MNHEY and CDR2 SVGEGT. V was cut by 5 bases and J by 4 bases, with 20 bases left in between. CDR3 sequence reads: CASSSLGRGDGYGYTF. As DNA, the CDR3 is TGTGCCAGCAGTAGCTTAGGCAGGGGAGACGGCTATGGCTACACCTTC.

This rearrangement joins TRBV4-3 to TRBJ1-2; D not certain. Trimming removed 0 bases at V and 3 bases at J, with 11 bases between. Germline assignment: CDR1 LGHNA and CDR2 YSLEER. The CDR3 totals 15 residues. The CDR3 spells CASSQDPGVHYGYTF. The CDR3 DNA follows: TGCGCCAGCAGCCAAGATCCCGGGGTCCACTATGGCTACACCTTC.

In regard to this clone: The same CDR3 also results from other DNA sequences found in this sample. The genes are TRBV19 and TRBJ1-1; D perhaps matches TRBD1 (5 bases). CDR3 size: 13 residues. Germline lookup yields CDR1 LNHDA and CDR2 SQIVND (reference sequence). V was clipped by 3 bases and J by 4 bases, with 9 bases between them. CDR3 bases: TGTGCCAGTAGTATCGGCGGGGGCACTGAAGCTTTCTTT. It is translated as CASSIGGGTEAFF.

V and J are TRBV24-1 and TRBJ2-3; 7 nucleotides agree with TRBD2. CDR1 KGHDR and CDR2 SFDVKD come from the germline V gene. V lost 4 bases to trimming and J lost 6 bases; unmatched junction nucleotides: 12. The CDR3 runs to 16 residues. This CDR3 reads CATSDSSGLFVDTQYF. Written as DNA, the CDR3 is TGTGCCACCAGTGACTCTAGCGGCCTATTCGTGGATACGCAGTATTTT.

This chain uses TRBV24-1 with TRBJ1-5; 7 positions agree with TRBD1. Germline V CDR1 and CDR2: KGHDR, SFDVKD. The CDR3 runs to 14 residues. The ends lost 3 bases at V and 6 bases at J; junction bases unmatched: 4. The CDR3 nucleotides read TGTGCCACCAGTGATACCACAGGGGTTCAGCCCCAGCATTTT. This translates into CATSDTTGVQPQHF.

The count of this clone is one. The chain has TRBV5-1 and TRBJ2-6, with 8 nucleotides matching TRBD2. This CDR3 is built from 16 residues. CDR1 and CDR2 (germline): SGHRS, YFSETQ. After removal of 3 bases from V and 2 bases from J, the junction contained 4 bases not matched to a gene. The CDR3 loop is CASSWTGGAGANVLTF. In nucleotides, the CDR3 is TGCGCCAGCAGCTGGACCGGGGGGGCTGGGGCCAACGTCCTGACTTTC. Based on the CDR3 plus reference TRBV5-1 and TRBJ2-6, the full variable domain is KAGVTQTPRYLIKTRGQQVTLSCSPISGHRSVSWYQQTPGQGLQFLFEYFSETQRNKGNFPGRFSGRQFSNSRSEMNVSTLELGDSALYLCASSWTGGAGANVLTFGAGSRLTVL.

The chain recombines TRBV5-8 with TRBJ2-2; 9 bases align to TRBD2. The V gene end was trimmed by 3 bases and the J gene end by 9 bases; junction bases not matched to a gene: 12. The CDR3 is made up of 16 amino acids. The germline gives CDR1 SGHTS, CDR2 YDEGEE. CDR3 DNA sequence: TGTGCCAGCAGCTCGGGGGTAGCGGGGGTTACCCGGGAGCTGTTTTTT. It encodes CASSSGVAGVTRELFF.

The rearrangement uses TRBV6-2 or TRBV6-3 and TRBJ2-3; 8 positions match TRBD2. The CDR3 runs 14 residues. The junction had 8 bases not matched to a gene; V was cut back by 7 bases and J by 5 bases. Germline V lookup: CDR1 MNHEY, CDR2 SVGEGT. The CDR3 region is CASTPGGGRDTQYF. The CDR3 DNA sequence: TGTGCCAGCACCCCGGGGGGGGGCAGAGATACGCAGTATTTT.

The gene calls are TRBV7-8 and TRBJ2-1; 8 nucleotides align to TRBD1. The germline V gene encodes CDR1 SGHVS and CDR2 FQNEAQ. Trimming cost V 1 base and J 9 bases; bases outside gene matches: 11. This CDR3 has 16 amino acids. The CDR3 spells CASSLGQGRGTGEQFF. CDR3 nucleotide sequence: TGTGCCAGCAGCTTAGGACAGGGGCGAGGGACAGGTGAGCAGTTCTTC.

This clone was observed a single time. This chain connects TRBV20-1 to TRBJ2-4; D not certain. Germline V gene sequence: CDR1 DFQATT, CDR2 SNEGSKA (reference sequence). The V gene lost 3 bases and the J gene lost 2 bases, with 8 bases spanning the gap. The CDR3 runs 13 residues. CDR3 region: CSASEPTKNIQYF. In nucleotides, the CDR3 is TGCAGTGCTAGTGAGCCTACCAAAAACATTCAGTACTTC.

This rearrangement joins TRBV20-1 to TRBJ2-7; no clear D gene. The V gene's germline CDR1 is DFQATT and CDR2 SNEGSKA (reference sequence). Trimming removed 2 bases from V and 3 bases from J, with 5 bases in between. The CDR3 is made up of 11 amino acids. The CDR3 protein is CSARINYEQYF. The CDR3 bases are TGCAGTGCTAGAATAAACTACGAGCAGTACTTC.